Listed here are 5 T cell receptor beta chains from one sample, sequenced in a study of T cells in Graves' hyperthyroidism and ophthalmopathy. It was RNA transcripts that yielded the amplified TCR beta CDR3 regions. HTBI primers were the set used in a first-round RT-PCR of the TCR CDR3. TCRdb reanalysed the multiplex PCR reads using MiXCR and keeps one entry per CDR3 protein. Altogether a few hundred thousand distinct CDR3 sequences are present, approximately 44% being singletons, with the ten largest covering around 8%. Material for sequencing was peripheral blood or thyroid tissue (not recorded which). The receptors come from a woman younger than 30 with Graves' hyperthyroidism.

This chain links TRBV20-1 with TRBJ1-2, with no clear D. The CDR3 totals 11 residues. Trimming cost V 8 bases and J 3 bases, with 10 bases left between them. From germline, CDR1 is DFQATT and CDR2 SNEGSKA (reference sequence). CDR3 coding DNA: TGCAGTTTAGTTTCAGACTATGGCTACACCTTC. It is translated as CSLVSDYGYTF.

This clonotype was seen at least ten times. The J gene is TRBJ1-1, the V gene TRBV7-2; no clear D. The V gene lost 2 bases and the J gene lost 3 bases, with 4 bases spanning the gap. In germline, CDR1 is SGHTA, CDR2 FQGNSA. The CDR3 loop spans 12 amino acids. In DNA, the CDR3 is TGTGCCAGCAGCTTACGCTACACTGAAGCTTTCTTT. Protein product: CASSLRYTEAFF.

This chain links TRBV7-9 with TRBJ2-1, with 12 bases identical to TRBD2. V trimming: 4 bases; J trimming: 4 bases; junction bases outside the gene matches: 8. The germline V gene encodes CDR1 SEHNR and CDR2 FQNEAQ (reference sequence). The CDR3 runs 17 residues. The chain's CDR3 is CASSYALAGGQYNEQFF. DNA of the CDR3: TGTGCCAGCAGCTATGCCCTAGCGGGAGGGCAGTACAATGAGCAGTTCTTC.

V and J are TRBV9 and TRBJ1-2; 8 bases are a match to TRBD1. The CDR3 has 15 residues. V lost 0 bases and J lost 5; bases outside the gene matches: 6. Per germline, CDR1 SGDLS and CDR2 YYNGEE. CDR3 DNA sequence: TGTGCCAGCAGCGTAGCGGACAGGGACGAGTATGGCTACACCTTC. This sequence encodes CASSVADRDEYGYTF.

The rearrangement links TRBV10-3 to TRBJ1-2; D uncertain. CDR1 is ENHRY, CDR2 SYGVKD, per germline. V dropped 5 bases and J dropped 2 bases, with 6 bases sitting between them. The CDR3 consists of 12 residues. CDR3 bases: TGTGCCATCAGTCCCGGGAACTATGGCTACACCTTC. Translating it yields CAISPGNYGYTF.